Listed below are T cell receptor beta chains from one sample, sequenced in a study of cytomegalovirus exposure and HLA in healthy donors. TCRdb keeps only in-frame clones here, not all; method: immunoSEQ multiplex PCR. The sample holds more than 150,000 clones, 78% seen once. The source material was PBMCs. The receptors originated from a woman aged 25 to 39 in good health and CMV-seropositive. CDR3s include the opening cysteine and the closing phenylalanine or tryptophan. The D gene is left open where the match is weak. Some rows have no size entry. The others give once, few or many, or a class for an expanded clone.

size	D	J	V	CDR3	DNA
-	-	TRBJ1-4	TRBV2	CASSEAKGGKLFF	TGTGCCAGCAGTGAAGCTAAAGGAGGAAAACTGTTTTTT
-	-	TRBJ2-5	TRBV20-1	CSARAKQTRYF	TGCAGTGCTAGAGCCAAACAGACCCGGTACTTC
-	-	TRBJ2-5	TRBV5-1	CASSLLGAQGQYF	TGCGCCAGCAGCTTGCTGGGGGCGCAGGGGCAGTACTTC
-	-	TRBJ2-7	TRBV4-2	CASSQIDGADYEQYF	TGTGCCAGCAGCCAAATAGATGGGGCGGACTACGAGCAGTACTTC
few	TRBD1	TRBJ2-4	TRBV27	CASKDRGENIQYF	TGTGCCAGCAAGGACAGGGGGGAAAACATTCAGTACTTC
-	-	TRBJ1-1	TRBV19	CASSVGSYTEAFF	TGTGCCAGTAGCGTGGGCAGTTACACTGAAGCTTTCTTT
-	TRBD1	TRBJ2-7	TRBV2	CASSEALSGGGYEQYF	TGTGCCAGCAGTGAAGCGCTCTCAGGGGGCGGGTACGAGCAGTACTTC
-	-	TRBJ1-2	TRBV29-1	CSTQTVYGYTF	TGCAGCACCCAGACAGTCTATGGCTACACCTTC
few	-	TRBJ1-3	TRBV9	CASSPSGVPGNTIYF	TGTGCCAGCAGCCCGAGCGGGGTCCCCGGAAACACCATATATTTT
-	TRBD1	TRBJ2-1	TRBV18	CASSPGQGKFF	TGTGCCAGCTCACCAGGACAGGGGAAGTTCTTC
-	-	TRBJ2-3	TRBV29-1	CSVEPRRLTDTQYF	TGCAGCGTTGAACCTCGGCGGCTGACAGATACGCAGTATTTT
-	TRBD1	TRBJ2-3	TRBV2	CASRQTGFAKDTQYF	TGTGCCAGCAGGCAGACAGGGTTCGCAAAAGATACGCAGTATTTT
few	TRBD2	TRBJ2-1	TRBV5-1	CASSWGGGRQNEQFF	TGCGCCAGCAGCTGGGGAGGCGGGAGGCAGAATGAGCAGTTCTTC
-	-	TRBJ1-2	TRBV6-5	CASRTKTDNYGYTF	TGTGCCAGCAGGACCAAGACAGACAACTATGGCTACACCTTC
few	TRBD1	TRBJ2-7	TRBV2	CASSEWQGVYEQYF	TGTGCCAGCAGTGAATGGCAGGGGGTTTACGAGCAGTACTTC
-	TRBD1	TRBJ2-5	TRBV6-5	CASSYRDRDETQYF	TGTGCCAGCAGTTACAGGGACAGGGATGAGACCCAGTACTTC
-	TRBD1	TRBJ2-7	TRBV18	CASSPPGTGAREQYF	TGTGCCAGCTCACCACCGGGGACAGGGGCGAGAGAGCAGTACTTC
-	-	TRBJ2-7	TRBV5-6	CASSQDGGLGEQYF	TGTGCCAGCAGTCAGGACGGAGGATTGGGGGAGCAGTACTTC
-	-	TRBJ2-2	TRBV4-1	CASSQVRYTGELFF	TGCGCCAGCAGCCAAGTCAGGTACACCGGGGAGCTGTTTTTT
-	-	TRBJ1-2	TRBV5-1	CASSLEAGTNYGYTF	TGCGCCAGCAGCTTGGAAGCAGGTACTAACTATGGCTACACCTTC
once	-	TRBJ2-3	TRBV10-3	CAVEADTQYF	TGTGCCGTTGAGGCAGATACGCAGTATTTT
many	-	TRBJ1-3	TRBV5-4	CASSFHRSSGNTIYF	TGTGCCAGCAGCTTCCACAGGAGCTCTGGAAACACCATATATTTT
once	-	TRBJ2-7	TRBV6-5	CASSYLQGSYEQYF	TGTGCCAGCAGTTACTTACAGGGATCCTACGAGCAGTACTTC
-	-	TRBJ2-7	TRBV7-9	CASSLEGAYEQYF	TGTGCCAGCAGCTTAGAGGGGGCCTACGAGCAGTACTTC
-	-	TRBJ1-2	TRBV5-4	CASSLGANYGYTF	TGTGCCAGCAGCTTGGGGGCCAACTATGGCTACACCTTC
-	TRBD1	TRBJ2-5	TRBV6-5	CASSPDRGRETQYF	TGTGCCAGCAGCCCAGACAGGGGGCGAGAGACCCAGTACTTC
once	TRBD1	TRBJ1-1	TRBV11-2	CASSGQGTGPEAFF	TGTGCCAGCAGCGGACAGGGGACAGGCCCTGAAGCTTTCTTT
-	TRBD1	TRBJ1-2	TRBV19	CASSIPGQGLGYTF	TGTGCCAGTAGTATCCCGGGACAGGGCCTTGGCTACACCTTC
-	TRBD2	TRBJ2-1	TRBV7-9	CASDFSGTTNEQFF	TGTGCCAGCGACTTTAGCGGGACTACCAATGAGCAGTTCTTC
-	-	TRBJ2-2	TRBV19	CASTPGRNTGELFF	TGTGCCAGCACCCCCGGGAGGAACACCGGGGAGCTGTTTTTT
-	-	TRBJ2-7	TRBV6-5	CASSSGTPPYEQYF	TGTGCCAGCAGCTCCGGGACACCCCCCTACGAGCAGTACTTC
-	-	TRBJ1-5	TRBV7-6	CASSLARGPRNQPQHF	TGTGCCAGCAGCTTAGCGCGGGGACCTCGCAATCAGCCCCAGCATTTT
-	TRBD1	TRBJ1-1	TRBV18	CASNVKQGPYTEAFF	TGTGCCAGCAATGTAAAACAGGGGCCGTACACTGAAGCTTTCTTT
-	TRBD1	TRBJ2-3	TRBV7-9	CASSSPGQGEDTQYF	TGTGCCAGCAGCTCACCGGGACAGGGGGAAGATACGCAGTATTTT
-	-	TRBJ1-1	TRBV10-3	CAISARQDPMNTEAFF	TGTGCCATCAGTGCCCGACAGGATCCAATGAACACTGAAGCTTTCTTT